The rows below give T cell receptor beta chains drawn from one sample of a study of shared clonotypes between healthy human individuals. Clones were read by immunoSEQ multiplex PCR, and TCRdb kept only the in-frame ones, dropping some. The sample holds some 2.3 million clones, 90% to 95% seen once. Sample: naive CD4+ T cells from PBMCs. These receptors all stem from a man between 18 and 29 years old in good health. Some clones in this sample may be carry-over from other donors' samples. CDR3s include the opening cysteine and the closing phenylalanine or tryptophan. D genes are given only for firm matches.

V gene: TRBV5-1
J gene: TRBJ2-5
D gene: NA
CDR3 protein: CASSLVVEQETQYF
CDR3 DNA: TGCGCCAGCAGCTTGGTGGTAGAACAAGAGACCCAGTACTTC

V gene: TRBV29-1
J gene: TRBJ1-2
D gene: NA
CDR3 protein: CSGRGSYTF
CDR3 DNA: TGCAGCGGGAGGGGGAGCTACACCTTC

V gene: TRBV13
J gene: TRBJ2-1
D gene: TRBD2
CDR3 protein: CASSLGDELAGYSYNEQFF
CDR3 DNA: TGTGCCAGCAGCTTAGGGGACGAACTAGCGGGATACTCCTACAATGAGCAGTTCTTC

V gene: TRBV28
J gene: TRBJ2-3
D gene: TRBD2
CDR3 protein: CASSQAGGVYTQYF
CDR3 DNA: TGTGCCAGCAGCCAAGCGGGAGGTGTATATACGCAGTATTTT

V gene: TRBV7-8
J gene: TRBJ1-5
D gene: NA
CDR3 protein: CASSLDLPQPQHF
CDR3 DNA: TGTGCCAGCAGCTTAGATCTCCCTCAGCCCCAGCATTTT

V gene: TRBV11-1
J gene: TRBJ2-1
D gene: TRBD2
CDR3 protein: CASSFRSSGSNEQFF
CDR3 DNA: TGTGCCAGCAGCTTCCGTTCTAGCGGGTCCAATGAGCAGTTCTTC

V gene: TRBV28
J gene: TRBJ2-3
D gene: TRBD2
CDR3 protein: CASSLRRRASGYTDTQYF
CDR3 DNA: TGTGCCAGCAGTTTACGGCGTCGGGCTAGCGGATACACAGATACGCAGTATTTT

V gene: TRBV4-1
J gene: TRBJ2-1
D gene: NA
CDR3 protein: CATQAGLQSRNEQFF
CDR3 DNA: TGCGCCACTCAGGCGGGGCTCCAGTCGAGGAATGAGCAGTTCTTC

V gene: TRBV28
J gene: TRBJ2-2
D gene: NA
CDR3 protein: CASSLPGGRGELFF
CDR3 DNA: TGTGCCAGCAGTTTACCAGGGGGGCGCGGGGAGCTGTTTTTT

V gene: TRBV21-1
J gene: TRBJ1-1
D gene: NA
CDR3 protein: CASSKDEGPPKPANTEAFF
CDR3 DNA: TGTGCCAGCAGCAAAGACGAGGGCCCGCCCAAACCTGCAAACACTGAAGCTTTCTTT

V gene: TRBV9
J gene: TRBJ1-5
D gene: NA
CDR3 protein: CASSVAGNQPQHF
CDR3 DNA: TGTGCCAGCAGCGTAGCGGGCAATCAGCCCCAGCATTTT